Below are 10 T cell receptor beta chains sequenced from a single sample in a study of T-cell memory formation after mild COVID-19 (dated by TCRdb to about 2021). Libraries were built with 5' RACE. Sequenced on an Illumina NovaSeq 6000. TCRdb reprocessing: public reads trimmed at Q25 with fastp, clones called with MiXCR, in-frame beta chains kept. For every CDR3 protein sequence, its rows merge into one entry that carries the most common genes and DNA. Counted in this sample were under 350,000 distinct CDR3 sequences; around 15% of them appeared once. The ten biggest clones cover roughly 25% of the sample. Source material: PBMCs or a T cell subset sorted from them (not recorded which). The receptors shown here come from a man in his late teens or twenties who had mild COVID-19 (a few samples of this study predate the infection). The sample titles of this study are shuffled in the database, so cell type and time point are left out; the donor was told from shared clones.

The gene calls are TRBV18 and TRBJ2-2; D unresolved. Trimming stripped 0 bases from V and 6 bases from J, with 14 bases between. Germline CDR1 reads KGHSH; CDR2 reads LQKENI. The CDR3 loop spans 16 amino acids. For the CDR3, the DNA is TGTGCCAGCTCACCACCGTTAAGAGGTACCCCCGGGGAGCTGTTTTTT. Protein: CASSPPLRGTPGELFF.

The sample holds many counts of this clonotype. V is TRBV6-5 and J is TRBJ2-2, with 7 positions matching TRBD1. The V gene's germline CDR1 is MNHEY and CDR2 SVGAGI. This CDR3 has 16 residues. Trimming removed 2 bases from V and 5 bases from J; junction bases left unmatched: 8. The CDR3 loop is CASSYGAGGGTGELFF. CDR3 bases: TGTGCCAGCAGTTACGGGGCAGGGGGTGGTACCGGGGAGCTGTTTTTT.

Only a few counts were recorded for this clonotype. The chain joins TRBV7-2 to TRBJ1-1; D remains unclear. In germline, CDR1 is SGHTA, CDR2 FQGNSA. V was pared by 4 bases and J by 3 bases, with 12 bases between. The CDR3 extends over 14 amino acids. The CDR3 here is CASSSWRPDTEAFF. In DNA, the CDR3 is TGTGCCAGCAGCTCATGGCGTCCCGACACTGAAGCTTTCTTT.

The chain recombines TRBV28 with TRBJ1-5, with D hard to call. This CDR3 region has 13 residues. V was shortened by 8 bases and J by 0 bases, with 8 bases between the two germline ends. Germline loops: CDR1 MDHEN, CDR2 SYDVKM. CDR3 residues: CASGSYSNQPQHF. CDR3 nucleotides: TGTGCCAGCGGTTCCTATAGCAATCAGCCCCAGCATTTT.

To note about this clonotype: One base away lies a much larger clone, so this may be a sequencing read error. The V gene is TRBV11-2, the J gene TRBJ2-1; the D is unclear. From germline, CDR1 is SGHAT and CDR2 FQNNGV. This CDR3 region has 13 residues. In DNA, the CDR3 is TGTGCCAGTGAGGAGAGCTCCTACACTGAGCAGTTCTTC. Translation gives CASEESSYTEQFF.

The CDR3 region has the DNA TGTGCCAGCAGCCCCGACAGGGGCGCAAGTCAGCCCCAGCATTTT. Protein sequence: CASSPDRGASQPQHF. The genes are TRBV28 and TRBJ1-5, with 8 bases identical to TRBD1. Germline trimming cut 6 bases from V and 6 bases from J; bases unmatched to any gene: 10. From germline, CDR1 is MDHEN and CDR2 SYDVKM. This CDR3 is 15 amino acids long.

V is TRBV2 and J is TRBJ2-3; the match to TRBD2 covers 8 bases. Trimming took 10 bases from V and 10 from J; bases not matched to a gene: 7. The CDR3 contains 11 residues. The germline V gene encodes CDR1 SNHLY and CDR2 FYNNEI. As DNA, the CDR3 is TGTGCCATCGTCGGACTAGCTCCGCAGTATTTT. This codes for CAIVGLAPQYF.

This clonotype was seen a handful of times. The chain joins TRBV2 to TRBJ1-2; no firm D call. Germline CDR1 reads SNHLY; CDR2 reads FYNNEI. The CDR3 sequence is 14 residues long. V gave up 5 bases and J gave up 2 bases, with 12 bases separating them. Here the CDR3 reads CASSPGRQNYGYTF. In nucleotides, the CDR3 is TGTGCCAGCAGTCCCGGCCGGCAAAACTATGGCTACACCTTC.

The chain carries TRBV11-2 and TRBJ2-7; D unclear. This CDR3 comprises 12 residues. The germline CDR1 and CDR2 sequences are SGHAT and FQNNGV. The V and J ends lost 5 bases and 3 bases respectively, with 8 bases between them. The CDR3 protein is CASSSARYEQYF. The DNA for the CDR3 is TGTGCCAGCAGCAGCGCCCGCTACGAGCAGTACTTC.

This clonotype occurred a few times. V and J are TRBV11-2 and TRBJ2-1; 8 nucleotides line up with TRBD1. Germline trimming cut 8 bases from V and 9 bases from J; bases unmatched to any gene: 6. CDR3 length: 12 amino acids. CDR1 SGHAT and CDR2 FQNNGV come from the germline V gene. The CDR3 sequence is CASGTGIPEQFF. CDR3 nucleotide sequence: TGTGCCAGCGGGACAGGAATCCCTGAGCAGTTCTTC.